This is a list of T cell receptor beta chains from one sample in a study of beta chain features in type 1 diabetes. Method: immunoSEQ multiplex PCR; TCRdb's copy keeps in-frame clones and lacks some. The sample holds about 350,000 clones, less than 20% seen once. The sample taken for sequencing was naive CD4+ T cells from blood. The receptors were sampled from a woman under 30 in good health. The CDR3 runs from the conserved cysteine through the conserved F or W. A D gene is named only where the DNA matches it firmly. Clone size is not always given. Where it is, it says once, few, many or a class for expanded clones.

CDR3 protein: CASSPPGSNGYTF
CDR3 DNA: TGTGCCAGCTCACCCCCCGGGAGCAACGGCTACACCTTC
V gene: TRBV18
CDR3 length: 13
clone size: NA
J gene: TRBJ1-2
D gene: NA

CDR3 protein: CASSFRYSGGGKFF
CDR3 DNA: TGTGCCAGCAGCTTTCGGTATAGCGGGGGAGGGAAGTTCTTC
V gene: TRBV7-2
CDR3 length: 14
clone size: NA
J gene: TRBJ2-1
D gene: TRBD2

CDR3 protein: CSVEVRRAPGANVLTF
CDR3 DNA: TGCAGCGTTGAAGTGAGGCGGGCCCCCGGGGCCAACGTCCTGACTTTC
V gene: TRBV29-1
CDR3 length: 16
clone size: NA
J gene: TRBJ2-6
D gene: NA

CDR3 protein: CSVELAGETQYF
CDR3 DNA: TGCAGCGTTGAACTAGCAGGCGAGACCCAGTACTTC
V gene: TRBV29-1
CDR3 length: 12
clone size: NA
J gene: TRBJ2-5
D gene: NA

CDR3 protein: CATRGTANSPLHF
CDR3 DNA: TGTGCCACCAGAGGGACAGCGAATTCACCCCTCCACTTT
V gene: TRBV30
CDR3 length: 13
clone size: NA
J gene: TRBJ1-6
D gene: TRBD1

CDR3 protein: CASSAPLAGDTDTQYF
CDR3 DNA: TGTGCCAGCAGCGCACCACTAGCGGGGGACACAGATACGCAGTATTTT
V gene: TRBV9
CDR3 length: 16
clone size: few
J gene: TRBJ2-3
D gene: TRBD2

CDR3 protein: CASSLDRNTEAFF
CDR3 DNA: TGTGCCAGCTCTTTAGACAGGAACACTGAAGCTTTCTTT
V gene: TRBV18
CDR3 length: 13
clone size: few
J gene: TRBJ1-1
D gene: NA

CDR3 protein: CASSQTGLVRNQPQHF
CDR3 DNA: TGCGCCAGCAGCCAGACAGGGTTGGTTAGAAATCAGCCCCAGCATTTT
V gene: TRBV4-1
CDR3 length: 16
clone size: NA
J gene: TRBJ1-5
D gene: TRBD1

CDR3 protein: CASLRDRLTGANVLTF
CDR3 DNA: TGTGCCAGCTTAAGGGACAGGTTAACTGGGGCCAACGTCCTGACTTTC
V gene: TRBV7-3
CDR3 length: 16
clone size: few
J gene: TRBJ2-6
D gene: TRBD1

CDR3 protein: CASSYGQGGYEQYF
CDR3 DNA: TGTGCCAGCTCATATGGACAGGGGGGTTACGAGCAGTACTTC
V gene: TRBV18
CDR3 length: 14
clone size: NA
J gene: TRBJ2-7
D gene: TRBD1

CDR3 protein: CSVRGLAGGGDTQYF
CDR3 DNA: TGCAGCGTCCGGGGACTAGCGGGAGGAGGAGATACGCAGTATTTT
V gene: TRBV29-1
CDR3 length: 15
clone size: few
J gene: TRBJ2-3
D gene: TRBD2

CDR3 protein: CAWSGTSGRETQYF
CDR3 DNA: TGTGCCTGGAGTGGGACTAGCGGGAGAGAGACCCAGTACTTC
V gene: TRBV30
CDR3 length: 14
clone size: few
J gene: TRBJ2-5
D gene: TRBD2

CDR3 protein: CSSQGVENTEAFF
CDR3 DNA: TGCAGCTCCCAGGGTGTTGAAAACACTGAAGCTTTCTTT
V gene: TRBV29-1
CDR3 length: 13
clone size: NA
J gene: TRBJ1-1
D gene: NA

CDR3 protein: CACRSGTVSGYTF
CDR3 DNA: TGTGCCTGCAGGTCCGGGACAGTCAGCGGCTACACCTTC
V gene: TRBV30
CDR3 length: 13
clone size: NA
J gene: TRBJ1-2
D gene: TRBD1

CDR3 protein: CASSLFRGKDNQPQHF
CDR3 DNA: TGTGCCAGCAGCTTGTTCAGGGGGAAAGACAATCAGCCCCAGCATTTT
V gene: TRBV5-6
CDR3 length: 16
clone size: NA
J gene: TRBJ1-5
D gene: TRBD1

CDR3 protein: CASSPGTSGNYNEQFF
CDR3 DNA: TGCGCCAGCAGCCCCGGGACTAGCGGAAACTACAATGAGCAGTTCTTC
V gene: TRBV5-1
CDR3 length: 16
clone size: NA
J gene: TRBJ2-1
D gene: TRBD2

CDR3 protein: CASSLAGGYNEQFF
CDR3 DNA: TGTGCCAGCAGCTTAGCGGGAGGCTACAATGAGCAGTTCTTC
V gene: TRBV7-2
CDR3 length: 14
clone size: few
J gene: TRBJ2-1
D gene: NA

CDR3 protein: CASSLGLSTDTQYF
CDR3 DNA: TGCGCCAGCAGCCTGGGACTTAGCACAGATACGCAGTATTTT
V gene: TRBV5-1
CDR3 length: 14
clone size: NA
J gene: TRBJ2-3
D gene: NA

CDR3 protein: CASSTPGQGHKEAVF
CDR3 DNA: TGTGCCAGTAGTACGCCTGGACAGGGCCACAAGGAAGCGGTTTTT
V gene: TRBV19
CDR3 length: 15
clone size: NA
J gene: TRBJ1-4
D gene: TRBD1

CDR3 protein: CASSGPGQGAYEQYF
CDR3 DNA: TGTGCCAGCAGCGGACCGGGACAGGGGGCCTACGAGCAGTACTTC
V gene: TRBV9
CDR3 length: 15
clone size: NA
J gene: TRBJ2-7
D gene: TRBD1

CDR3 protein: CASSSGGTGANVLTF
CDR3 DNA: TGCGCCAGCAGCTCAGGGGGTACTGGGGCCAACGTCCTGACTTTC
V gene: TRBV5-1
CDR3 length: 15
clone size: NA
J gene: TRBJ2-6
D gene: TRBD1

CDR3 protein: CASSRQGAPNYGYTF
CDR3 DNA: TGTGCCAGTAGCCGCCAGGGGGCCCCTAACTATGGCTACACCTTC
V gene: TRBV19
CDR3 length: 15
clone size: NA
J gene: TRBJ1-2
D gene: TRBD1

CDR3 protein: CASATGTTQETQYF
CDR3 DNA: TGTGCCAGTGCTACCGGGACTACACAAGAGACCCAGTACTTC
V gene: TRBV19
CDR3 length: 14
clone size: NA
J gene: TRBJ2-5
D gene: TRBD2

CDR3 protein: CSLRGGNTEAFF
CDR3 DNA: TGCAGCCTACGAGGGGGGAACACTGAAGCTTTCTTT
V gene: TRBV29-1
CDR3 length: 12
clone size: NA
J gene: TRBJ1-1
D gene: NA

CDR3 protein: CASSFGGVGKTQYF
CDR3 DNA: TGTGCCAGCAGCTTTGGCGGGGTCGGAAAGACCCAGTACTTC
V gene: TRBV5-4
CDR3 length: 14
clone size: NA
J gene: TRBJ2-5
D gene: NA

CDR3 protein: CASSLRPGGPSDTQYF
CDR3 DNA: TGTGCCAGCAGCTTAAGGCCGGGGGGGCCCTCAGATACGCAGTATTTT
V gene: TRBV7-3
CDR3 length: 16
clone size: NA
J gene: TRBJ2-3
D gene: TRBD2

CDR3 protein: CASSGWTGWDQPQHF
CDR3 DNA: TGTGCCAGCAGTGGCTGGACAGGTTGGGATCAGCCCCAGCATTTT
V gene: TRBV2
CDR3 length: 15
clone size: NA
J gene: TRBJ1-5
D gene: TRBD1

CDR3 protein: CASSLASAGGYGYTF
CDR3 DNA: TGTGCCAGCAGCTTAGCTTCGGCAGGGGGGTATGGCTACACCTTC
V gene: TRBV11-2
CDR3 length: 15
clone size: few
J gene: TRBJ1-2
D gene: TRBD1

CDR3 protein: CASSRLIPRAGFSGYTF
CDR3 DNA: TGCGCCAGCAGCCGCCTGATCCCGAGGGCAGGATTCAGTGGCTACACCTTC
V gene: TRBV4-1
CDR3 length: 17
clone size: few
J gene: TRBJ1-2
D gene: NA

CDR3 protein: CASSQEGRSGGADTQYF
CDR3 DNA: TGTGCCAGCAGCCAAGAGGGGCGTAGTGGTGGGGCAGATACGCAGTATTTT
V gene: TRBV4-2
CDR3 length: 17
clone size: few
J gene: TRBJ2-3
D gene: NA

CDR3 protein: CAISETGWDGYTF
CDR3 DNA: TGTGCCATCAGTGAGACAGGGTGGGATGGCTACACCTTC
V gene: TRBV10-3
CDR3 length: 13
clone size: few
J gene: TRBJ1-2
D gene: NA

CDR3 protein: CASSPGIRETQYF
CDR3 DNA: TGCGCCAGCAGCCCGGGGATCAGGGAGACCCAGTACTTC
V gene: TRBV4-1
CDR3 length: 13
clone size: NA
J gene: TRBJ2-5
D gene: NA

CDR3 protein: CATSPSIASGEETQYF
CDR3 DNA: TGTGCCACCTCTCCCTCTATAGCTAGCGGAGAAGAGACCCAGTACTTC
V gene: TRBV7-6
CDR3 length: 16
clone size: NA
J gene: TRBJ2-5
D gene: TRBD2

CDR3 protein: CASSLGARTGWNEKLFF
CDR3 DNA: TGTGCCAGCAGCTTAGGAGCGCGGACAGGGTGGAATGAAAAACTGTTTTTT
V gene: TRBV7-2
CDR3 length: 17
clone size: NA
J gene: TRBJ1-4
D gene: TRBD1

CDR3 protein: CASSLEAGGPDTQYF
CDR3 DNA: TGTGCCAGCAGCTTAGAGGCGGGAGGCCCAGATACGCAGTATTTT
V gene: TRBV11-3
CDR3 length: 15
clone size: NA
J gene: TRBJ2-3
D gene: TRBD2

CDR3 protein: CASSTGQGVQETQYF
CDR3 DNA: TGTGCCAGCAGCACCGGACAGGGGGTTCAGGAGACCCAGTACTTC
V gene: TRBV28
CDR3 length: 15
clone size: NA
J gene: TRBJ2-5
D gene: TRBD1

CDR3 protein: CASSHPGGAEAFF
CDR3 DNA: TGTGCCAGCAGCCATCCCGGGGGGGCTGAAGCTTTCTTT
V gene: TRBV4-2
CDR3 length: 13
clone size: few
J gene: TRBJ1-1
D gene: NA

CDR3 protein: CASSQDGGVYGYTF
CDR3 DNA: TGCGCCAGCAGCCAAGATGGGGGCGTCTATGGCTACACCTTC
V gene: TRBV4-1
CDR3 length: 14
clone size: NA
J gene: TRBJ1-2
D gene: NA

CDR3 protein: CASSDRQGVGGYTF
CDR3 DNA: TGTGCCAGCAGCGACAGACAGGGGGTTGGTGGCTACACCTTC
V gene: TRBV7-3
CDR3 length: 14
clone size: NA
J gene: TRBJ1-2
D gene: TRBD1

CDR3 protein: CASSATRTSGGEDEQFF
CDR3 DNA: TGCGCCAGCAGCGCTACTAGGACTAGCGGGGGTGAGGATGAGCAGTTCTTC
V gene: TRBV5-1
CDR3 length: 17
clone size: NA
J gene: TRBJ2-1
D gene: TRBD2

CDR3 protein: CSVVVSGGTEAFF
CDR3 DNA: TGCAGCGTTGTAGTATCGGGGGGCACTGAAGCTTTCTTT
V gene: TRBV29-1
CDR3 length: 13
clone size: few
J gene: TRBJ1-1
D gene: NA

CDR3 protein: CASSQGGGLGNQPQHF
CDR3 DNA: TGCGCCAGCAGCCAAGGGGGGGGTTTGGGCAATCAGCCCCAGCATTTT
V gene: TRBV4-1
CDR3 length: 16
clone size: NA
J gene: TRBJ1-5
D gene: NA

CDR3 protein: CASSLSRQETQYF
CDR3 DNA: TGTGCCAGCAGCTTATCGAGACAAGAGACCCAGTACTTC
V gene: TRBV7-3
CDR3 length: 13
clone size: few
J gene: TRBJ2-5
D gene: NA

CDR3 protein: CSVFTSGGDTDTQYF
CDR3 DNA: TGCAGCGTCTTTACTAGCGGGGGGGACACAGATACGCAGTATTTT
V gene: TRBV29-1
CDR3 length: 15
clone size: NA
J gene: TRBJ2-3
D gene: TRBD2

CDR3 protein: CASSRSREPNFYGYTF
CDR3 DNA: TGTGCCAGCTCACGTTCCAGGGAACCCAATTTCTATGGCTACACCTTC
V gene: TRBV18
CDR3 length: 16
clone size: few
J gene: TRBJ1-2
D gene: NA

CDR3 protein: CASTVDEQFF
CDR3 DNA: TGTGCCAGCACGGTTGATGAGCAGTTCTTC
V gene: TRBV2
CDR3 length: 10
clone size: few
J gene: TRBJ2-1
D gene: NA

CDR3 protein: CASSPQGSGANVLTF
CDR3 DNA: TGTGCCAGCAGCCCACAGGGCTCTGGGGCCAACGTCCTGACTTTC
V gene: TRBV7-3
CDR3 length: 15
clone size: NA
J gene: TRBJ2-6
D gene: NA

CDR3 protein: CASSSTVTRVSGANVLTF
CDR3 DNA: TGTGCCAGCAGCTCCACCGTGACAAGAGTCTCTGGGGCCAACGTCCTGACTTTC
V gene: TRBV7-8
CDR3 length: 18
clone size: NA
J gene: TRBJ2-6
D gene: NA

CDR3 protein: CASSHPAEEQFF
CDR3 DNA: TGTGCCAGCAGTCACCCGGCGGAGGAGCAGTTCTTC
V gene: TRBV27
CDR3 length: 12
clone size: NA
J gene: TRBJ2-1
D gene: NA

CDR3 protein: CASSIGDRKVTEAFF
CDR3 DNA: TGTGCCAGTAGTATTGGGGACAGGAAAGTCACTGAAGCTTTCTTT
V gene: TRBV19
CDR3 length: 15
clone size: NA
J gene: TRBJ1-1
D gene: TRBD1

CDR3 protein: CAWNLQGSGEAFF
CDR3 DNA: TGTGCCTGGAACCTACAGGGTAGTGGTGAAGCTTTCTTT
V gene: TRBV30
CDR3 length: 13
clone size: NA
J gene: TRBJ1-1
D gene: NA

CDR3 protein: CASSVSGGAWGEQYF
CDR3 DNA: TGTGCCAGCAGCGTAAGTGGGGGCGCTTGGGGCGAGCAGTACTTC
V gene: TRBV9
CDR3 length: 15
clone size: few
J gene: TRBJ2-7
D gene: NA

CDR3 protein: CASSLVRLAGYHEQYF
CDR3 DNA: TGTGCCAGCAGCTTGGTGAGGCTAGCGGGATACCACGAGCAGTACTTC
V gene: TRBV5-6
CDR3 length: 16
clone size: NA
J gene: TRBJ2-7
D gene: TRBD2

CDR3 protein: CASSQRTGGIQYF
CDR3 DNA: TGTGCCAGCAGCCAACGGACAGGGGGAATTCAGTACTTC
V gene: TRBV14
CDR3 length: 13
clone size: NA
J gene: TRBJ2-4
D gene: TRBD1

CDR3 protein: CASSQAGEYGYTF
CDR3 DNA: TGTGCCAGCAGCCAGGCAGGGGAATATGGCTACACCTTC
V gene: TRBV4-2
CDR3 length: 13
clone size: few
J gene: TRBJ1-2
D gene: NA

CDR3 protein: CASSPHRDRVYEQYF
CDR3 DNA: TGTGCCAGCAGTCCCCACCGGGACAGGGTATATGAGCAGTACTTC
V gene: TRBV28
CDR3 length: 15
clone size: NA
J gene: TRBJ2-7
D gene: TRBD1

CDR3 protein: CASSQVILAKNIQYF
CDR3 DNA: TGCGCCAGCAGCCAAGTAATCCTAGCCAAAAACATTCAGTACTTC
V gene: TRBV4-1
CDR3 length: 15
clone size: NA
J gene: TRBJ2-4
D gene: NA

CDR3 protein: CASSPSTGNGETQYF
CDR3 DNA: TGTGCCAGCTCACCCTCGACAGGGAACGGAGAGACCCAGTACTTC
V gene: TRBV18
CDR3 length: 15
clone size: NA
J gene: TRBJ2-5
D gene: TRBD1